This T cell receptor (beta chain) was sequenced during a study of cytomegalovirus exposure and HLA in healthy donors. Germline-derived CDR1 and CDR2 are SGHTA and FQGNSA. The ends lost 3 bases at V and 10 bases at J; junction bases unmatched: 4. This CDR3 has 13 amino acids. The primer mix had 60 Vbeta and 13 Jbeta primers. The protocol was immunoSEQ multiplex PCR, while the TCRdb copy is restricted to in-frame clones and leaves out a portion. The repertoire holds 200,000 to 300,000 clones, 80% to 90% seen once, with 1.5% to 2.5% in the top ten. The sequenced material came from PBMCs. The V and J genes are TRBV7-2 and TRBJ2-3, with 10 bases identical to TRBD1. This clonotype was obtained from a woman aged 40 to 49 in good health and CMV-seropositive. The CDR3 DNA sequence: TGTGCCAGCAGCTTCCCGGACAGGGGGTCGCAGTATTTT. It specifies CASSFPDRGSQYF. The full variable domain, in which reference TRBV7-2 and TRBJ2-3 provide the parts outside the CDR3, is GAGVSQSPSNKVTEKGKDVELRCDPISGHTALYWYRQSLGQGLEFLIYFQGNSAPDKSGLPSDRFSAERTGGSVSTLTIQRTQQEDSAVYLCASSFPDRGSQYFGPGTRLTVL.